The rows below give T cell receptor beta chains drawn from one sample of a study of OX40 agonist ivuxolimab in advanced cancers. The table came from immunoSEQ multiplex PCR; TCRdb's copy has only in-frame clones and leaves some out. The sample carries tens of thousands of clones, 84% recorded once. Source: CD4+ or CD8+ T cells sorted from blood, taken in a trial of the OX40 agonist ivuxolimab. These receptors all stem from an adult with an advanced solid tumor such as melanoma, head and neck, liver or kidney cancer. Each CDR3 is given with its conserved first and last residue. The D gene is left open where the match is weak. Part of the rows lack a size; the others show once, few, many or a class for expanded clones.

TRBJ2-6,.,.,17,TRBV7-8,TGTGCCAGCACCCCCCCGAGACGAAGCTCTGGGGCCAACGTCCTGACTTTC,CASTPPRRSSGANVLTF
TRBJ2-1,.,.,11,TRBV30,TGTGCCTGGAGCCTCGGGCGCGGACGATTCTTC,CAWSLGRGRFF
TRBJ1-5,.,.,16,TRBV19,TGTGCCAGTAGTATAGAGGAGGGGAGGAGCAATCAGCCCCAGCATTTT,CASSIEEGRSNQPQHF
TRBJ2-2,.,TRBD1,15,TRBV5-1,TGCGCCAGCAGTTCGGGACAGGGGAACACCGGGGAGCTGTTTTTT,CASSSGQGNTGELFF
TRBJ1-1,.,.,16,TRBV27,TGTGCCAGCAGCTTTTTTGCCTCGGGTTTGAACACTGAAGCTTTCTTT,CASSFFASGLNTEAFF
TRBJ2-5,.,TRBD2,16,TRBV11-2,TGTGCCAGCAGCCCCTCTCTAGCGGTTGGTAGAGAGACCCAGTACTTC,CASSPSLAVGRETQYF
TRBJ2-3,.,.,16,TRBV5-1,TGCGCCAGCAGCTTGGAGGGCAGGGAAAGCACAGATACGCAGTATTTT,CASSLEGRESTDTQYF
TRBJ1-6,.,.,15,TRBV6-1,TGTGCCAGCAGTGAAGTAGCGGGGGGCAATTCACCCCTCCACTTT,CASSEVAGGNSPLHF
TRBJ1-3,.,TRBD1,14,TRBV5-1,TGCGCCAGCAGCGGGACAGGGGCTGGAAACACCATATATTTT,CASSGTGAGNTIYF
TRBJ1-2,once,.,14,TRBV11-2,TGTGCCAGCAGCTTATCAGGGGCGGGCTATGGCTACACCTTC,CASSLSGAGYGYTF
TRBJ2-3,.,TRBD2,16,TRBV7-2,TGTGCCAGCAGCCCACCGGGGCTAGCGGGCACAGATACGCAGTATTTT,CASSPPGLAGTDTQYF
TRBJ1-3,.,TRBD1,15,TRBV18,TGTGCCAGCTCACCGAGCGGGGACAGTGGAAACACCATATATTTT,CASSPSGDSGNTIYF
TRBJ2-1,few,TRBD1,11,TRBV20-1,TGCAGTGGTAGACAGGGGCATGAGCAGTTCTTC,CSGRQGHEQFF
TRBJ2-7,.,.,15,TRBV19,TGTGCCAGTAGTATCGGAAGCCGGGACATCTACAACCAGTACTTC,CASSIGSRDIYNQYF
TRBJ2-7,few,.,14,TRBV12-5,TGTGCTAGTGGTTTGTCTGGAAACAGCTACGAGCAGTACTTC,CASGLSGNSYEQYF
TRBJ2-6,once,.,18,TRBV5-4,TGTGCCAGCAGCTTCGAAGTGTTCTGGGGGACTGGGGCCAACGTCCTGACTTTC,CASSFEVFWGTGANVLTF
TRBJ1-5,.,TRBD1,14,TRBV4-1,TGCGCCAGCAGCCAAGGAGACAGGGCCCAGCCCCAGCATTTT,CASSQGDRAQPQHF
TRBJ1-4,.,.,14,TRBV9,TGTGCCAGCACGACCGACGCAACTAATGAAAAACTGTTTTTT,CASTTDATNEKLFF
TRBJ2-2,.,TRBD1,14,TRBV5-6,TGTGCCAGCAGCTTGCCAGGGGGTATCGGGGAGCTGTTTTTT,CASSLPGGIGELFF
TRBJ2-7,.,TRBD2,17,TRBV5-1,TGCGCCAGCAGCTCCGGGACTAGCGGGAGTCGCAACTACGAGCAGTACTTC,CASSSGTSGSRNYEQYF
TRBJ1-1,few,.,16,TRBV11-2,TGTGCCAGCACAAGATCCGAGGGGCAGGGGAGTCCTGAAGCTTTCTTT,CASTRSEGQGSPEAFF
TRBJ1-1,.,.,14,TRBV5-1,TGCGCCAGCAGCTTGGACGGAGTGTACACTGAAGCTTTCTTT,CASSLDGVYTEAFF
TRBJ1-2,once,TRBD1,15,TRBV6-1,TGTGCCAGCAGGTCAACAGGGGCAGACGGAAATGGCTACACCTTC,CASRSTGADGNGYTF
TRBJ1-6,.,TRBD1,15,TRBV30,TGTGCCGGACACCGGACAGGGGGAGGTAATTCACCCCTCCACTTT,CAGHRTGGGNSPLHF
TRBJ1-1,once,TRBD1,14,TRBV7-9,TGTGCCAGCAGCTTAGCCGGACAGGGGTTCGAAGCTTTCTTT,CASSLAGQGFEAFF
TRBJ2-5,.,.,13,TRBV19,TGTGCCAGTAGTACCGGGGACCAAGAGACCCAGTACTTC,CASSTGDQETQYF
TRBJ2-7,.,.,14,TRBV4-1,TGCGCCAGCAGCCCGTCGCACAGCGCCTACGAGCAGTACTTC,CASSPSHSAYEQYF
TRBJ2-7,.,TRBD2,15,TRBV27,TGTGCCAGCAGTTTATCAGCAGGGAGGGACTCCGAGCAGTACTTC,CASSLSAGRDSEQYF
TRBJ1-5,.,TRBD1,14,TRBV19,TGTGCCAGTACCGGGACAGGGGGCAGGCAGCCCCAGCATTTT,CASTGTGGRQPQHF
TRBJ1-5,.,.,15,TRBV19,TGTGCCAGTAGTATAACAGGAGTTAGCAATCAGCCCCAGCATTTT,CASSITGVSNQPQHF
TRBJ1-4,.,.,16,TRBV7-6,TGTGCCAGCAGCCACTACACTCGGGCAGCTAATGAAAAACTGTTTTTT,CASSHYTRAANEKLFF
TRBJ1-5,.,TRBD1,15,TRBV4-2,TGTGCCAGCAGCCAGGCCGGACAGGGGAATCAGCCCCAGCATTTT,CASSQAGQGNQPQHF
TRBJ1-5,few,.,10,TRBV19,TGTGCCAGTGGGTATCAGCCCCAGCATTTT,CASGYQPQHF
TRBJ1-2,.,TRBD1,17,TRBV10-2,TGCGCCAGCAGTGAGGGACAGGAAAGAGAAGCTAACTATGGCTACACCTTC,CASSEGQEREANYGYTF
TRBJ1-1,.,.,16,TRBV5-6,TGTGCCAGCAGCTTGTATTTTTTCGGGGGGGCCACTGAAGCTTTCTTT,CASSLYFFGGATEAFF
TRBJ1-2,.,TRBD1,16,TRBV4-1,TGCGCCAGCAGCCAATCCGTACAGGGGGCTTACTATGGCTACACCTTC,CASSQSVQGAYYGYTF